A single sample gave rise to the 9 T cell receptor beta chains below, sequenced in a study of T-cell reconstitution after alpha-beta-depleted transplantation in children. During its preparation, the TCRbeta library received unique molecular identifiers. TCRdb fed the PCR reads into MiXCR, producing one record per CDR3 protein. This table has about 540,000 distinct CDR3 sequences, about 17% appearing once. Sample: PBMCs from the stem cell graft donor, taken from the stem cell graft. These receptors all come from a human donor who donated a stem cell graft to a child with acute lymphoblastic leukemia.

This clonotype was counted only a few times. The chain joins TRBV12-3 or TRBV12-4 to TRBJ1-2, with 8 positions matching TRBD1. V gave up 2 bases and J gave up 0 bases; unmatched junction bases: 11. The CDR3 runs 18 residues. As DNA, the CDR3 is TGTGCCAGCAGTTTATCTCGGACAGGGACGGAAGCTAACTATGGCTACACCTTC. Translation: CASSLSRTGTEANYGYTF.

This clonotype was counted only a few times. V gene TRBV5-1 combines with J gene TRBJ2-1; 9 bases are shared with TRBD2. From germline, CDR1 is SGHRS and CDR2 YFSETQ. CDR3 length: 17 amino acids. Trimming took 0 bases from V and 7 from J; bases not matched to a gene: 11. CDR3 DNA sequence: TGCGCCAGCAGCTTGGCGCAAGGACTAGCGACCTTTAATGAGCAGTTCTTC. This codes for CASSLAQGLATFNEQFF.

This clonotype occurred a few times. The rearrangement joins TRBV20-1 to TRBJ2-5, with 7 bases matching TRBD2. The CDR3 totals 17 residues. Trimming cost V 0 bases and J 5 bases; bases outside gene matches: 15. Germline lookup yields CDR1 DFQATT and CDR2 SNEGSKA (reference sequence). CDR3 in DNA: TGCAGTGCTAGAGACACCTGGGCGGGAGTCCCCTCTGAGACCCAGTACTTC. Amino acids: CSARDTWAGVPSETQYF.

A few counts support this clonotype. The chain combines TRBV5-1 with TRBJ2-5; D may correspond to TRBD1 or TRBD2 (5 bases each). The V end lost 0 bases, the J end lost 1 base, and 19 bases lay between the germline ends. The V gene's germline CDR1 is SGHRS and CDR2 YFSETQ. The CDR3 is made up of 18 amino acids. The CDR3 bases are TGCGCCAGCAGCTTGGCCGTCCTACTAGGGGCCTTCCAAGAGACCCAGTACTTC. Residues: CASSLAVLLGAFQETQYF.

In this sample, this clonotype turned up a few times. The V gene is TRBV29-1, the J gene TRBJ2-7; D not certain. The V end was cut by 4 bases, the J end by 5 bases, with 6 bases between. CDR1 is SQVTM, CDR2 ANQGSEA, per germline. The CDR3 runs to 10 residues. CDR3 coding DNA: TGCAGCGTTGTGGTCCACGAGCAGTACTTC. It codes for CSVVVHEQYF.

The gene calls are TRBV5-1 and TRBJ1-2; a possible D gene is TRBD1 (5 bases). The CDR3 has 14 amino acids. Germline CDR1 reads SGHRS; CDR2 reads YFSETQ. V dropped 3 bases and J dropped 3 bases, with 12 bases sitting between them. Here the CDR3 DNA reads TGCGCCAGCAGCTGGCAGACAGCGGACTATGGCTACACCTTC. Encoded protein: CASSWQTADYGYTF.

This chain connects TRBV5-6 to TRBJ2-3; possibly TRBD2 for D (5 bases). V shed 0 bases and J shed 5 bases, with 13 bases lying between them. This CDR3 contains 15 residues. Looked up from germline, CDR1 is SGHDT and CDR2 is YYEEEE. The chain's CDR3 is CASSLEVGVGDTQYF. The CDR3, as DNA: TGTGCCAGCAGCTTGGAGGTGGGAGTAGGAGATACGCAGTATTTT.

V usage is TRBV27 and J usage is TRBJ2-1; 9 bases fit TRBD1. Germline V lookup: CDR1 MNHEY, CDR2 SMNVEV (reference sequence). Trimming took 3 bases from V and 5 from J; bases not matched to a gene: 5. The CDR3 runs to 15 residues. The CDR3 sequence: CASSFGTGLDNEQFF. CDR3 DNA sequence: TGTGCCAGCAGTTTTGGGACAGGGCTGGACAATGAGCAGTTCTTC.

The CDR3 bases are TGTGCCAGCCGCCGGACAGGGAGGGCAGATACGCAGTATTTT. Encoded protein: CASRRTGRADTQYF. The rearrangement joins TRBV27 to TRBJ2-3; D is possibly TRBD1 (8 bases). The CDR3 has 14 amino acids. Trimming left V 8 bases short and J 4 bases short, with 16 bases between. Germline V gives CDR1 MNHEY, CDR2 SMNVEV (reference sequence).